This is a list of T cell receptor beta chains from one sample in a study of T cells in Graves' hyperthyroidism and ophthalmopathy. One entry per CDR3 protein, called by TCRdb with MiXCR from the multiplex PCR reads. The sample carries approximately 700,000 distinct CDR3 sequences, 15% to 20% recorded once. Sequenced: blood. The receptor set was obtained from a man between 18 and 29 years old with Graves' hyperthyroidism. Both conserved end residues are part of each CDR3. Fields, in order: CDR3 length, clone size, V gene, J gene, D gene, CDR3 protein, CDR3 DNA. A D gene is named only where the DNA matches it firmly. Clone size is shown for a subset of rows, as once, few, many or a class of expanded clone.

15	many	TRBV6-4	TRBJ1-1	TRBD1	CASSDTGQGATEAFF	TGTGCCAGCAGTGACACTGGACAGGGAGCCACTGAAGCTTTCTTT
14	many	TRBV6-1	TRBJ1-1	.	CASSVGGYSTEAFF	TGTGCCAGCAGTGTGGGGGGTTACAGCACTGAAGCTTTCTTT
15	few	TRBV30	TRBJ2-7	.	CASSALSGGPYEQYF	TGTGCCAGTAGTGCCCTCAGCGGAGGGCCTTACGAGCAGTACTTC
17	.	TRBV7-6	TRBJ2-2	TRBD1	CASSPRPGQVNTGELFF	TGTGCCAGCAGCCCTAGGCCGGGACAGGTCAACACCGGGGAGCTGTTTTTT
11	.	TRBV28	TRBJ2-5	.	CASSLLGMEYF	TGTGCCAGCAGTTTATTGGGCATGGAGTACTTC
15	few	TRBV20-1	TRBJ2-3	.	CSASSVSGATDTQYF	TGCAGTGCTAGCTCGGTGAGCGGAGCTACAGATACGCAGTATTTT
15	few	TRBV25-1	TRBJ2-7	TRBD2	CASSETSGATYEQYF	TGTGCCAGCAGTGAGACTAGCGGGGCCACCTACGAGCAGTACTTC
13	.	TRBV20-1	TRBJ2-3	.	CSANSARTDTQYF	TGCAGTGCTAACTCGGCCCGCACAGATACGCAGTATTTT
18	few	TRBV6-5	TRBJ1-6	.	CASSYSRTQKGVNSPLHF	TGTGCCAGCAGTTACTCGAGAACACAAAAGGGGGTAAATTCACCCCTCCACTTT
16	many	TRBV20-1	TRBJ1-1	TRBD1	CSCPTGFVGMNTEAFF	TGCAGTTGCCCGACAGGGTTTGTGGGGATGAACACTGAAGCTTTCTTT
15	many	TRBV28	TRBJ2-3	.	CASTLNVGFTDTQYF	TGTGCCAGCACCTTGAATGTCGGATTCACAGATACGCAGTATTTT
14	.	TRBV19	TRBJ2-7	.	CASSIAGSSYEQYF	TGTGCCAGTAGTATTGCGGGTAGCTCCTACGAGCAGTACTTC